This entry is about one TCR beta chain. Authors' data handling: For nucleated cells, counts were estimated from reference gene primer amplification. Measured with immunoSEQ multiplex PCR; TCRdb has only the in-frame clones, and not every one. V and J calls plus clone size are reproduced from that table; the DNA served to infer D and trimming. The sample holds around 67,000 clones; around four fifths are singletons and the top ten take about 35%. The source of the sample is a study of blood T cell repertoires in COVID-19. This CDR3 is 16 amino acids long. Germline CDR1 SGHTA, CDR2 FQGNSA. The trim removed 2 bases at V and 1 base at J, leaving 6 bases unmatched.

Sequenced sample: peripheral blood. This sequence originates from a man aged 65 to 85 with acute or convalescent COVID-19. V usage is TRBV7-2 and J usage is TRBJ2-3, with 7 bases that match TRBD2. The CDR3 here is CASSLRSSGGTDTQYF. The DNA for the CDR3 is TGTGCCAGCAGCTTACGGTCCAGCGGGGGCACAGATACGCAGTATTTT. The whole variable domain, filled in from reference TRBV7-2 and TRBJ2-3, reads GAGVSQSPSNKVTEKGKDVELRCDPISGHTALYWYRQSLGQGLEFLIYFQGNSAPDKSGLPSDRFSAERTGGSVSTLTIQRTQQEDSAVYLCASSLRSSGGTDTQYFGPGTRLTVL.